This TCR beta chain was sequenced in a study of tumour-infiltrating T cells in Burkitt lymphoma. The protocol was immunoSEQ multiplex PCR, while the TCRdb copy is restricted to in-frame clones and leaves out a portion. Of 5,500 to 7,000 clones in the sample, about 9.5% were seen once. The CDR3 is made up of 15 amino acids. Trimming pared 5 bases from V and 1 base from J, leaving 15 bases between. Germline V lookup: CDR1 LNHDA, CDR2 SQIVND (reference sequence). This receptor was taken from a human donor with diffuse large B-cell lymphoma. The sequenced material came from tumor tissue. The rearrangement uses TRBV19 and TRBJ2-7; the D gene is possibly TRBD1 (7 bases). This chain's CDR3 is CASSFQGGGSYEQYF. The CDR3 coding sequence is TGTGCCAGTAGTTTCCAGGGGGGAGGATCCTACGAGCAGTACTTC.